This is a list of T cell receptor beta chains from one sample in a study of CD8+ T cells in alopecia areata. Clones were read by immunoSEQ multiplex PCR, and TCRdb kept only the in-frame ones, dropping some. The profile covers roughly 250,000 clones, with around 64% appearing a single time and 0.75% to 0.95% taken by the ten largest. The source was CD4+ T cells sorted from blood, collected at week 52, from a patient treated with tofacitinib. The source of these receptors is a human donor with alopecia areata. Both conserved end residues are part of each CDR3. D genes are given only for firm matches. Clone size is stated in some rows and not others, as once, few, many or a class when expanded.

CDR3nt: TGTGCCAGCAGCTTAGGACAGGTCAACACTGAAGCTTTCTTT
CDR3aa: CASSLGQVNTEAFF
v_gene: TRBV7-2
abundance: .
d_gene: .
j_gene: TRBJ1-1

CDR3nt: TGTGCCTGGAGCGCCTCCTTTGACACTGAAGCTTTCTTT
CDR3aa: CAWSASFDTEAFF
v_gene: TRBV30
abundance: few
d_gene: .
j_gene: TRBJ1-1

CDR3nt: TGTGCCAGCAGCCAAGGTGGGCGTGAGCAGTTCTTC
CDR3aa: CASSQGGREQFF
v_gene: TRBV14
abundance: once
d_gene: .
j_gene: TRBJ2-1

CDR3nt: TGTGCCAGCAGTTACTCCCGGACTAGCATCAATGAGCAGTTCTTC
CDR3aa: CASSYSRTSINEQFF
v_gene: TRBV6-6
abundance: .
d_gene: TRBD2
j_gene: TRBJ2-1

CDR3nt: TGTGCCTGGAGTCCCCGGACAGGCCGTGACGAGCAATACTTC
CDR3aa: CAWSPRTGRDEQYF
v_gene: TRBV30
abundance: .
d_gene: TRBD1
j_gene: TRBJ2-7

CDR3nt: TGCAGCGTCGCCTTGAAGAGTGGGGGGAACACTGAAGCTTTCTTT
CDR3aa: CSVALKSGGNTEAFF
v_gene: TRBV29-1
abundance: .
d_gene: .
j_gene: TRBJ1-1

CDR3nt: TGTGCCAGCAGCGTAAGGACCGACTCCTACAATGAGCAGTTCTTC
CDR3aa: CASSVRTDSYNEQFF
v_gene: TRBV9
abundance: few
d_gene: .
j_gene: TRBJ2-1

CDR3nt: TGCAGCGTTGAAGATACCAGAAACTATGGCTACACCTTC
CDR3aa: CSVEDTRNYGYTF
v_gene: TRBV29-1
abundance: .
d_gene: .
j_gene: TRBJ1-2

CDR3nt: TGCGCCAGCAGCCAAGATGGCCAGCCCCTCTATGGCTACACCTTC
CDR3aa: CASSQDGQPLYGYTF
v_gene: TRBV4-1
abundance: .
d_gene: .
j_gene: TRBJ1-2

CDR3nt: TGTGCCTGGAGTGTAAAAGGAGGGGGGATGAGCTCCTACGAGCAGTACTTC
CDR3aa: CAWSVKGGGMSSYEQYF
v_gene: TRBV30
abundance: .
d_gene: .
j_gene: TRBJ2-7

CDR3nt: TGCGCCAGCAATCCTCAAGGGCCGGGACAGGGGGAACAGACCCAGTACTTC
CDR3aa: CASNPQGPGQGEQTQYF
v_gene: TRBV5-1
abundance: .
d_gene: TRBD1
j_gene: TRBJ2-5

CDR3nt: TGTGCCAGCAGTGAAGGACATGGGGGCAATCAGCCCCAGCATTTT
CDR3aa: CASSEGHGGNQPQHF
v_gene: TRBV25-1
abundance: .
d_gene: .
j_gene: TRBJ1-5

CDR3nt: TGTGCCTGGAGGGCCGGCAGGAGGAACACTGAAGCTTTCTTT
CDR3aa: CAWRAGRRNTEAFF
v_gene: TRBV30
abundance: .
d_gene: .
j_gene: TRBJ1-1

CDR3nt: TGTGCCAGCAGCTTAGCGTTCCTGGACATTCAGTACTTC
CDR3aa: CASSLAFLDIQYF
v_gene: TRBV7-2
abundance: .
d_gene: .
j_gene: TRBJ2-4

CDR3nt: TGTGCCAGCAACAGGGGCGCGCGTAATTCACCCCTCCACTTT
CDR3aa: CASNRGARNSPLHF
v_gene: TRBV7-9
abundance: .
d_gene: TRBD1
j_gene: TRBJ1-6

CDR3nt: TGCGCCAGCAGCCAAAAGACGGTGAACACTGAAGCTTTCTTT
CDR3aa: CASSQKTVNTEAFF
v_gene: TRBV4-3
abundance: few
d_gene: .
j_gene: TRBJ1-1

CDR3nt: TGTGCCAGCAGTCAGCGAGGGACAGGGCGTTCACCCCTCCACTTT
CDR3aa: CASSQRGTGRSPLHF
v_gene: TRBV6-6
abundance: .
d_gene: TRBD1
j_gene: TRBJ1-6

CDR3nt: TGTGCCACCACCCCCAGGGAGGGATGGGGGAAGTACGAGCAGTACTTC
CDR3aa: CATTPREGWGKYEQYF
v_gene: TRBV2
abundance: .
d_gene: TRBD2
j_gene: TRBJ2-7

CDR3nt: TGCAGCGTTGGGCCTAGACACGCAACTGGGGCCAACGTCCTGACTTTC
CDR3aa: CSVGPRHATGANVLTF
v_gene: TRBV29-1
abundance: .
d_gene: .
j_gene: TRBJ2-6

CDR3nt: TGTGCCACCAGCCAACGAATAAGGGGGCTCTTCTATGGCTACACCTTC
CDR3aa: CATSQRIRGLFYGYTF
v_gene: TRBV15
abundance: few
d_gene: TRBD1
j_gene: TRBJ1-2

CDR3nt: TGCAGTGCTAGAGATTTCGACCGCTACACCTTC
CDR3aa: CSARDFDRYTF
v_gene: TRBV20-1
abundance: few
d_gene: .
j_gene: TRBJ1-2

CDR3nt: TGTGCCTGGAGTATTGACACTAACTATGGCTACACCTTC
CDR3aa: CAWSIDTNYGYTF
v_gene: TRBV30
abundance: .
d_gene: .
j_gene: TRBJ1-2

CDR3nt: TGTGCCAGCGTCTCCCTTTGGGGCCGGCAAGAGACCCAGTACTTC
CDR3aa: CASVSLWGRQETQYF
v_gene: TRBV7-6
abundance: .
d_gene: .
j_gene: TRBJ2-5

CDR3nt: TGTGCCAGCAGAGACGGACAGGGGGGCTACGAGCAGTACTTC
CDR3aa: CASRDGQGGYEQYF
v_gene: TRBV2
abundance: .
d_gene: TRBD1
j_gene: TRBJ2-7

CDR3nt: TGTGCCAGCAGCGCCCCAGGGTCTGCTAACACTGAAGCTTTCTTT
CDR3aa: CASSAPGSANTEAFF
v_gene: TRBV13
abundance: .
d_gene: .
j_gene: TRBJ1-1

CDR3nt: TGTGCCAGCAGCGTGGGCCTTAGCACAGATACGCAGTATTTT
CDR3aa: CASSVGLSTDTQYF
v_gene: TRBV11-2
abundance: .
d_gene: .
j_gene: TRBJ2-3

CDR3nt: TGTGCCTGGAGTCCAGGGGGGGCAAGCAATCAGCCCCAGCATTTT
CDR3aa: CAWSPGGASNQPQHF
v_gene: TRBV30
abundance: .
d_gene: TRBD1
j_gene: TRBJ1-5

CDR3nt: TGTGCCAGCAGCTTACGGACTAGCGAGGCAGATACGCAGTATTTT
CDR3aa: CASSLRTSEADTQYF
v_gene: TRBV7-3
abundance: .
d_gene: TRBD2
j_gene: TRBJ2-3

CDR3nt: TGCGCCAGCAGCCTGATGGACACACAAGAGACCCAGTACTTC
CDR3aa: CASSLMDTQETQYF
v_gene: TRBV5-1
abundance: .
d_gene: .
j_gene: TRBJ2-5

CDR3nt: TGCGCCAGCAGCCCCCCGGAATCCTCTGGAAACACCATATATTTT
CDR3aa: CASSPPESSGNTIYF
v_gene: TRBV5-1
abundance: few
d_gene: .
j_gene: TRBJ1-3

CDR3nt: TGCGCCAGCAGCCAAGATACGGTGGGACAGGGGCGGGAGACCCAGTACTTC
CDR3aa: CASSQDTVGQGRETQYF
v_gene: TRBV4-3
abundance: .
d_gene: TRBD1
j_gene: TRBJ2-5

CDR3nt: TGTGCCAGCCTTTATACTCTACGGGGGACAGGGGGCTATGAGCAGTTCTTC
CDR3aa: CASLYTLRGTGGYEQFF
v_gene: TRBV2
abundance: .
d_gene: TRBD1
j_gene: TRBJ2-1

CDR3nt: TGTGCCAGCAGTTCAGGGGTTTCCTACGAGCAGTACTTC
CDR3aa: CASSSGVSYEQYF
v_gene: TRBV6-6
abundance: .
d_gene: .
j_gene: TRBJ2-7

CDR3nt: TGTGCCGTGAAGACCGGGACAGGGGTAACTGAAGCTTTCTTT
CDR3aa: CAVKTGTGVTEAFF
v_gene: TRBV15
abundance: .
d_gene: TRBD1
j_gene: TRBJ1-1

CDR3nt: TGTGCCACCAAACAGTCCGGGGAGCTGTTTTTT
CDR3aa: CATKQSGELFF
v_gene: TRBV7-8
abundance: .
d_gene: .
j_gene: TRBJ2-2

CDR3nt: TGTGCCAGCAGCTTACGCCCCCACTACGAGCAGTACTTC
CDR3aa: CASSLRPHYEQYF
v_gene: TRBV13
abundance: .
d_gene: .
j_gene: TRBJ2-7

CDR3nt: TGTGCCATTTCGGGACTAGCGGAAGAGACCCAGTACTTC
CDR3aa: CAISGLAEETQYF
v_gene: TRBV10-3
abundance: .
d_gene: TRBD2
j_gene: TRBJ2-5

CDR3nt: TGTGCCACCAGCGGTTGGACTAGCGGGGCCCAAGAGACCCAGTACTTC
CDR3aa: CATSGWTSGAQETQYF
v_gene: TRBV15
abundance: .
d_gene: TRBD2
j_gene: TRBJ2-5

CDR3nt: TGCAGCGTGCCCGGACTAGTTTTTGGTGAGCAGTTCTTC
CDR3aa: CSVPGLVFGEQFF
v_gene: TRBV29-1
abundance: .
d_gene: TRBD2
j_gene: TRBJ2-1

CDR3nt: TGCGCCAGCAGCCTGCACACGGGACCACAGGACGAGCAGTACTTC
CDR3aa: CASSLHTGPQDEQYF
v_gene: TRBV5-1
abundance: .
d_gene: .
j_gene: TRBJ2-7

CDR3nt: TGCAGTGCTAGGATTGGGGAGGCGCAGTACTTC
CDR3aa: CSARIGEAQYF
v_gene: TRBV20-1
abundance: .
d_gene: .
j_gene: TRBJ2-7

CDR3nt: TGTGCCACTACCGGGACTAGCCAAGAGACCCAGTACTTC
CDR3aa: CATTGTSQETQYF
v_gene: TRBV6-5
abundance: .
d_gene: TRBD2
j_gene: TRBJ2-5

CDR3nt: TGCAGCGTTGGCAGGGCAAATGAGCAGTTCTTC
CDR3aa: CSVGRANEQFF
v_gene: TRBV29-1
abundance: .
d_gene: .
j_gene: TRBJ2-1

CDR3nt: TGTGCCACCAAACGAGTAAGGGGAGGGACTGAAGCTTTCTTT
CDR3aa: CATKRVRGGTEAFF
v_gene: TRBV6-6
abundance: .
d_gene: .
j_gene: TRBJ1-1

CDR3nt: TGCGCCAGCAGCCCCACAGGGTACCAAGAGACCCAGTACTTC
CDR3aa: CASSPTGYQETQYF
v_gene: TRBV5-1
abundance: .
d_gene: .
j_gene: TRBJ2-5

CDR3nt: TGCAGCGTTCATAAATTGACACCGAAAGGAGAAGCTTTCTTT
CDR3aa: CSVHKLTPKGEAFF
v_gene: TRBV29-1
abundance: once
d_gene: .
j_gene: TRBJ1-1

CDR3nt: TGCGCCAGCAGCCCCTCTAATTTGGGTTTGAACACTGAAGCTTTCTTT
CDR3aa: CASSPSNLGLNTEAFF
v_gene: TRBV4-3
abundance: .
d_gene: .
j_gene: TRBJ1-1

CDR3nt: TGTGCCAGCAGCCCCCGTGGAGGGCGCACCGGGGAGCTGTTTTTT
CDR3aa: CASSPRGGRTGELFF
v_gene: TRBV27
abundance: .
d_gene: .
j_gene: TRBJ2-2

CDR3nt: TGCAGCGTTTCCGTACCTAGCGGGGGGACAGATACGCAGTATTTT
CDR3aa: CSVSVPSGGTDTQYF
v_gene: TRBV29-1
abundance: few
d_gene: TRBD2
j_gene: TRBJ2-3

CDR3nt: TGTGCCAGCAGCCTCGGACTAGCGGGGGTGGAAGAGACCCAGTACTTC
CDR3aa: CASSLGLAGVEETQYF
v_gene: TRBV5-4
abundance: .
d_gene: TRBD2
j_gene: TRBJ2-5

CDR3nt: TGTGCCAGCAGGGGGGGGTATCGCTCACCCCTCCACTTT
CDR3aa: CASRGGYRSPLHF
v_gene: TRBV2
abundance: .
d_gene: .
j_gene: TRBJ1-6

CDR3nt: TGTGCCAGCAGTTACCTCGCAGGGACAGATACGCAGTATTTT
CDR3aa: CASSYLAGTDTQYF
v_gene: TRBV6-5
abundance: .
d_gene: .
j_gene: TRBJ2-3

CDR3nt: TGTGCCAGCAGCGTAAACGCGGCCTATAATTCACCCCTCCACTTT
CDR3aa: CASSVNAAYNSPLHF
v_gene: TRBV9
abundance: .
d_gene: .
j_gene: TRBJ1-6